This T cell receptor beta chain was observed in a study of CD8 T cells in ankylosing spondylitis. General study findings and limits: Both synovial fluid and blood in reactive arthritis had previously been reported to carry some motif variants.

In this sample, this clonotype turned up many times. Its antigen remains unknown. V shed 0 bases, J shed 2 bases, and the junction held 5 bases outside the gene matches. The CDR3 is made up of 16 amino acids. Germline lookup yields CDR1 SGDLS and CDR2 YYNGEE. TCRdb independently ran MiXCR on the 5' RACE reads; one entry per CDR3 protein. The sample includes approximately 42,000 distinct CDR3 sequences, under 5% of them seen just once. The sample comprised blood, either unsorted or a sorted T cell fraction (not recorded which). The chain carries TRBV9 and TRBJ2-1, with 7 positions matching TRBD2. The sequence was collected from a female donor with ankylosing spondylitis or in good health (not recorded which). DNA of the CDR3: TGTGCCAGCAGCGTAGATCCAGCGGGGACCTACAATGAGCAGTTCTTC. Protein sequence: CASSVDPAGTYNEQFF.